A single sample is the source of the 30 T cell receptor beta chains below, sequenced in a study of cytomegalovirus exposure and HLA in healthy donors. The study ran its PCR with 60 Vbeta and 13 Jbeta primers. Assay used: immunoSEQ multiplex PCR; TCRdb lists only in-frame clones, some missing. The table shows about 300,000 clones, with 70% to 90% occurring only once. Sequencing was done on a sample of PBMCs. These receptor sequences come from a man aged 40-49 years in good health and CMV-seropositive.

The chain uses TRBV4-2 and TRBJ2-3; the match to TRBD2 covers 10 bases. Trimming at V came to 5 bases and at J to 4 bases, leaving 18 bases not matched to a gene. CDR3 length equals 19 residues. From germline, CDR1 is LGHNA and CDR2 YNFKEQ. This CDR3 reads CASSTHFGAAGGGSDTQYF. In nucleotides, the CDR3 is TGTGCCAGCAGCACGCACTTCGGGGCAGCGGGAGGGGGATCAGATACGCAGTATTTT.

The chain has TRBV27 and TRBJ2-1; TRBD2 agrees at 10 bases. Unmatched junction bases numbered 2, after V lost 5 bases and J lost 4 bases. The CDR3 spans 14 residues. The germline V gene has CDR1 MNHEY and CDR2 SMNVEV (reference sequence). CDR3 amino acids: CASSVGLAYNEQFF. CDR3 sequence (DNA): TGTGCCAGCAGTGTGGGACTAGCGTACAATGAGCAGTTCTTC.

This clone was recorded a few times. The genes are TRBV7-6 and TRBJ1-5; 7 bases fit TRBD1. Trimming cost V 5 bases and J 2 bases; bases outside gene matches: 3. Germline assignment: CDR1 SGHVS and CDR2 FNYEAQ. The CDR3 is made up of 14 amino acids. The CDR3 nucleotides are TGTGCCAGCAGCCTTACAGGGGGCAATCAGCCCCAGCATTTT. Amino acids: CASSLTGGNQPQHF.

J is TRBJ2-1 and V is TRBV4-1; D possibly corresponds to TRBD2 (6 bases). The V and J ends lost 0 bases and 0 bases respectively, with 12 bases between them. The germline V gene encodes CDR1 MGHRA and CDR2 YSYEKL. The CDR3 is 17 amino acids. The CDR3 DNA is TGCGCCAGCAGCCAAGATACGGACTACGGCTCCTACAATGAGCAGTTCTTC. The encoded protein is CASSQDTDYGSYNEQFF.

V gene TRBV4-1 combines with J gene TRBJ2-7, with 9 bases matching TRBD1. Germline V gene data show CDR1 as MGHRA and CDR2 as YSYEKL. The CDR3 is made up of 16 amino acids. V shed 0 bases and J 1 base; nucleotides not matched to a gene: 4. This CDR3 reads CASSQDAGTGSYEQYF. DNA of the CDR3: TGCGCCAGCAGCCAAGATGCTGGGACAGGGTCCTACGAGCAGTACTTC.

The rearrangement uses TRBV27 and TRBJ2-1; 7 bases map to TRBD2. Germline assignment: CDR1 MNHEY and CDR2 SMNVEV (reference sequence). Unmatched junction bases numbered 6, after V lost 1 base and J lost 6 bases. The CDR3 loop spans 15 amino acids. The CDR3 here is CASSLFQRDRNEQFF. The CDR3 bases are TGTGCCAGCAGTTTATTCCAGCGGGACCGCAATGAGCAGTTCTTC.

The V and J genes are TRBV29-1 and TRBJ2-3; D is unclear. The V gene lost 3 bases and the J gene lost 2 bases, with 6 bases spanning the gap. Looked up from germline, CDR1 is SQVTM and CDR2 is ANQGSEA. The CDR3 extends over 12 amino acids. The CDR3 bases are TGCAGCGTTGAGCCAGACACAGATACGCAGTATTTT. Residues: CSVEPDTDTQYF.

The CDR3 region is CAISLLAGGYEQYF. CDR3 nucleotide sequence: TGTGCCATCAGCCTACTAGCGGGGGGCTACGAGCAGTACTTC. The chain links TRBV10-3 to TRBJ2-7, with 12 bases aligning to TRBD2. Germline CDR1 reads ENHRY; CDR2 reads SYGVKD. The CDR3 runs to 14 residues. V was pared by 6 bases and J by 3 bases, with 3 bases of the junction left unmatched.

This chain connects TRBV18 to TRBJ1-5, with D unresolved. The V end lost 2 bases, the J end lost 3 bases, and 11 bases lay between the germline ends. Germline loops: CDR1 KGHSH, CDR2 LQKENI. The CDR3 has 15 residues. The CDR3 DNA reads TGTGCCAGCTCACCAAAGGAGGATTTCAATCAGCCCCAGCATTTT. This encodes CASSPKEDFNQPQHF.

The chain recombines TRBV2 with TRBJ1-5; 10 bases align to TRBD1. V dropped 10 bases and J dropped 6; count of bases not matched to a gene: 12. The CDR3 has 15 amino acids. Looked up from germline, CDR1 is SNHLY and CDR2 is FYNNEI. CDR3 residues: CATRRDRGEFQPQHF. CDR3 DNA sequence: TGTGCCACCCGGCGGGACAGGGGAGAATTTCAGCCCCAGCATTTT.

The chain links TRBV19 to TRBJ2-1; TRBD2 might be the D (5 bases). Trimming shortened V by 8 bases and J by 8 bases, and 19 bases separated the two germline ends. This CDR3 region has 14 residues. CDR1 and CDR2 (germline): LNHDA, SQIVND (reference sequence). The CDR3 reads CASFTGRLTDEQFF. The CDR3 bases are TGTGCCAGTTTTACGGGAAGGCTTACGGATGAGCAGTTCTTC.

The chain combines TRBV7-9 with TRBJ1-5; weak D call: TRBD1 (6 bases). This CDR3 is built from 14 residues. Germline V gene lookup returns CDR1 SEHNR and CDR2 FQNEAQ (reference sequence). V was cut by 3 bases and J by 5 bases, with 11 bases left in between. CDR3 loop: CASSFGGAHQPQHF. For the CDR3, the DNA is TGTGCCAGCAGCTTTGGGGGGGCCCATCAGCCCCAGCATTTT.

The rearrangement joins TRBV28 to TRBJ2-7; possibly TRBD2 for D (5 bases). The CDR3 runs 14 residues. V was clipped by 6 bases and J by 0 bases, with 12 bases between them. Germline lookup yields CDR1 MDHEN and CDR2 SYDVKM. CDR3 sequence: CASSLFGGSYEQYF. In DNA, the CDR3 is TGTGCCAGCAGCCTCTTCGGAGGCTCCTACGAGCAGTACTTC.

This chain uses TRBV28 with TRBJ2-6; maybe TRBD1 (5 bases). With 2 bases removed from V and 0 bases from J, the gap between germline ends came to 8 bases. Germline loops: CDR1 MDHEN, CDR2 SYDVKM. The CDR3 is 16 residues long. CDR3 residues: CASSLGHHSGANVLTF. CDR3 nucleotides: TGTGCCAGCAGTTTAGGACACCACTCTGGGGCCAACGTCCTGACTTTC.

V is TRBV18 and J is TRBJ1-5; TRBD1 agrees at 8 bases. This CDR3 region has 16 residues. V lost 3 bases, J lost 2 bases, and 6 bases stayed unmatched. Germline V lookup: CDR1 KGHSH, CDR2 LQKENI. CDR3 region: CASSPDRGWGNQPQHF. The CDR3 coding sequence is TGTGCCAGCTCACCCGACAGGGGCTGGGGCAATCAGCCCCAGCATTTT. Full variable domain (rest looked up from reference TRBV18 and TRBJ1-5): NAGVMQNPRHLVRRRGQEARLRCSPMKGHSHVYWYRQLPEEGLKFMVYLQKENIIDESGMPKERFSAEFPKEGPSILRIQQVVRGDSAAYFCASSPDRGWGNQPQHFGDGTRLSIL.

The rearrangement links TRBV29-1 to TRBJ1-2; the D gene is possibly TRBD1 (5 bases). The V end was cut by 7 bases, the J end by 5 bases, with 14 bases between. CDR1 is SQVTM and CDR2 is ANQGSEA in the germline V gene. The CDR3 spans 12 residues. This CDR3 is CSAGEGWYGYTF. In DNA, the CDR3 is TGCAGCGCTGGGGAGGGGTGGTATGGCTACACCTTC.

The CDR3: CASSLGSQMNQPQHF. CDR3 coding DNA: TGTGCCAGCAGCTTGGGCTCACAGATGAATCAGCCCCAGCATTTT. The J gene is TRBJ1-5, the V gene TRBV5-6; D not certain. The CDR3 is 15 residues long. V was trimmed by 0 bases and J by 4 bases, leaving 11 bases between them. CDR1 is SGHDT, CDR2 YYEEEE, per germline.

The rearrangement links TRBV9 to TRBJ1-1, with D possibly being TRBD1 (5 bases). Germline loops: CDR1 SGDLS, CDR2 YYNGEE. V lost 4 bases to trimming and J lost 3 bases, with 13 bases between them. The CDR3 is 14 amino acids. For the CDR3, the DNA is TGTGCCAGCAGCCCCGCGACAGCTCACACTGAAGCTTTCTTT. Encoded protein: CASSPATAHTEAFF.

The sample holds one count of this clone. The chain carries TRBV27 and TRBJ1-2; 8 nucleotides align to TRBD1. The CDR3 length is 15 residues. Germline lookup yields CDR1 MNHEY and CDR2 SMNVEV (reference sequence). Unmatched junction bases numbered 8, after V lost 6 bases and J lost 2 bases. CDR3 DNA: TGTGCCAGCAGGCCCGACAGGGGAGAGAACTATGGCTACACCTTC. It is translated as CASRPDRGENYGYTF.

The chain combines TRBV9 with TRBJ2-7; D is possibly TRBD2 (6 bases). The CDR3 runs 15 residues. Trimming left V 0 bases short and J 4 bases short, with 14 bases between. CDR1 and CDR2 from the germline V gene are SGDLS and YYNGEE. CDR3 sequence reads: CASSVGVGGAYEQYF. The CDR3 coding sequence is TGTGCCAGCAGCGTAGGTGTAGGCGGGGCGTACGAGCAGTACTTC.

The gene calls are TRBV19 and TRBJ2-1; no clear D gene. Trimming removed 5 bases from V and 0 bases from J, with 8 bases in between. Germline V gene data show CDR1 as LNHDA and CDR2 as SQIVND (reference sequence). This CDR3 has 14 residues. CDR3 sequence (DNA): TGTGCCAGTAGTTCTGCTAGCTCCTACAATGAGCAGTTCTTC. This codes for CASSSASSYNEQFF. Variable domain in full (rest from reference TRBV19 and TRBJ2-1): DGGITQSPKYLFRKEGQNVTLSCEQNLNHDAMYWYRQDPGQGLRLIYYSQIVNDFQKGDIAEGYSVSREKKESFPLTVTSAQKNPTAFYLCASSSASSYNEQFFGPGTRLTVL.

This clone turned up a few times. This chain joins TRBV4-3 and TRBJ2-7, with a weak D call TRBD1 (6 bases). Trimming pared 3 bases from V and 5 bases from J, leaving 17 bases between. Looked up from germline, CDR1 is LGHNA and CDR2 is YSLEER. There are 15 residues in the CDR3. The CDR3 bases are TGCGCCAGCAGCCAGAAGAGCCCAGGGGTCCACGAGCAGTACTTC. Residues: CASSQKSPGVHEQYF.

This rearrangement joins TRBV6-6 to TRBJ2-2; 7 nucleotides agree with TRBD1. V lost 5 bases to trimming and J lost 6 bases; unmatched junction nucleotides: 3. This CDR3 contains 13 residues. Germline V gene sequence: CDR1 MNHNY, CDR2 SVGAGI (reference sequence). CDR3 protein: CASSTQGAGELFF. CDR3 sequence (DNA): TGTGCCAGCAGTACCCAGGGGGCCGGGGAGCTGTTTTTT.

DNA for the CDR3: TGTGCCAGCAGCCCAGGTTCTACAACTAATGAAAAACTGTTTTTT. Protein: CASSPGSTTNEKLFF. The rearrangement joins TRBV7-6 to TRBJ1-4; D call uncertain. This CDR3 is 15 amino acids long. Germline V lookup: CDR1 SGHVS, CDR2 FNYEAQ. Trimming pared 5 bases from V and 0 bases from J, leaving 10 bases between.

The V gene is TRBV7-2, the J gene TRBJ2-3; D is perhaps TRBD2 (6 bases). V lost 2 bases to trimming and J lost 4 bases, with 16 bases between them. The germline V gene encodes CDR1 SGHTA and CDR2 FQGNSA. The CDR3 extends over 16 amino acids. The CDR3 DNA reads as TGTGCCAGCAGCTTAACGGCGGGATCCGGCGCAGATACGCAGTATTTT. Amino acid sequence: CASSLTAGSGADTQYF.

This chain joins TRBV6-1 and TRBJ2-7; 7 positions agree with TRBD2. Germline CDR1 reads MNHNS; CDR2 reads SASEGT. With 2 bases clipped from V and 0 bases from J, the junction kept 13 bases outside the gene matches. This CDR3 is 18 amino acids long. The CDR3, as DNA: TGTGCCAGCAGTGAATATAGGGCTAGCGGCGGCAGCTCCTACGAGCAGTACTTC. It codes for CASSEYRASGGSSYEQYF.

The CDR3 sequence is CASSLAGVPETQYF. The CDR3 DNA sequence: TGTGCCAGCAGCTTAGCAGGGGTTCCCGAGACCCAGTACTTC. The chain employs TRBV7-9 and TRBJ2-5; D perhaps matches TRBD1 (5 bases). The V and J ends lost 0 bases and 5 bases respectively, with 10 bases between them. Germline V gene data show CDR1 as SEHNR and CDR2 as FQNEAQ (reference sequence). The CDR3 covers 14 residues. The full variable domain, completed using reference TRBV7-9 and TRBJ2-5, is DTGVSQNPRHKITKRGQNVTFRCDPISEHNRLYWYRQTLGQGPEFLTYFQNEAQLEKSRLLSDRFSAERPKGSFSTLEIQRTEQGDSAMYLCASSLAGVPETQYFGPGTRLLVL.

This clone showed up just a few times. V usage is TRBV28 and J usage is TRBJ2-2, with TRBD2 matching over 8 bases. Germline assignment: CDR1 MDHEN and CDR2 SYDVKM. The J segment lost 2 bases and the V segment lost 3 bases, leaving 11 bases of the junction unmatched. CDR3 length: 18 residues. The CDR3 is CASSFPTSGRVNTGELFF. The DNA for the CDR3 is TGTGCCAGCAGTTTCCCCACAAGCGGGAGAGTAAACACCGGGGAGCTGTTTTTT.

This chain joins TRBV7-6 and TRBJ1-1; possibly TRBD1 for D (5 bases). Germline V gene data show CDR1 as SGHVS and CDR2 as FNYEAQ. The CDR3 runs 13 residues. Trimming left V 10 bases short and J 1 base short, with 13 bases between. This CDR3 reads CATGGSTNTEAFF. In DNA form, the CDR3 reads TGTGCCACCGGGGGGAGTACGAACACTGAAGCTTTCTTT.

V and J are TRBV20-1 and TRBJ2-1; no firm D call. Trimming removed 0 bases at V and 9 bases at J, with 6 bases between. In germline, CDR1 is DFQATT, CDR2 SNEGSKA (reference sequence). The CDR3 is made up of 11 amino acids. The CDR3 sequence: CSARDRFEQFF. The CDR3 bases are TGCAGTGCTAGAGATCGGTTTGAGCAGTTCTTC.